What follows describes a single TCR beta chain. In germline, CDR1 is SGHTA, CDR2 FQGNSA. V dropped 5 bases and J dropped 2; count of bases not matched to a gene: 7. The CDR3 totals 15 residues. The input for sorted-subset replicate PCRs was about 210 ng DNA, tens of thousands of T cell genomes. Produced via immunoSEQ multiplex PCR; TCRdb's table is partial and in-frame only. The sample has roughly 2.4 million clones, approximately 94% seen once. The data were obtained in a study of shared clonotypes between healthy human individuals. The gene calls are TRBV7-2 and TRBJ1-1; 8 positions match TRBD1. This TCR came from a man aged 18 to 29 in good health. The sequenced sample consisted of naive CD4+ T cells sorted from blood. Subset: CD45RA+ positively selected. The CDR3 nucleotides read TGTGCCAGCAGCCCTAGGACAGGGTACAACACTGAAGCTTTCTTT. It encodes CASSPRTGYNTEAFF.